These T cell receptor beta chains were read from a single sample in a study of blood T cell repertoires in COVID-19. Method: immunoSEQ multiplex PCR; TCRdb's copy keeps in-frame clones and lacks some. In the table there are 200,000 to 250,000 clones, around four fifths of which are singletons. Input material: peripheral blood. The receptor source for this set is a woman between 45 and 65 years old with active or convalescent COVID-19. The CDR3 runs from the conserved cysteine through the conserved F or W. A D gene is named only where the DNA matches it firmly. Expanded clones get a size class; other rows say once, few or many, or leave the size out.

TRBJ1-4,TRBV2,.,.,TGTGCCAGCACCAGGGAGGTCGAAAAACTGTTTTTT,CASTREVEKLFF
TRBJ2-5,TRBV18,.,.,TGTGCCAGCTCCCCGGGACATGGGGAGCAAGAGACCCAGTACTTC,CASSPGHGEQETQYF
TRBJ2-7,TRBV28,.,.,TGTGCCAGCAGTTTATCCGTGTCGGACATTTCCTACGAGCAGTACTTC,CASSLSVSDISYEQYF
TRBJ2-2,TRBV12-5,.,.,TGTGCTAGTGGTTTAAACAGGGTGACCGGGGAGCTGTTTTTT,CASGLNRVTGELFF
TRBJ2-3,TRBV19,.,.,TGTGCCAGTAGTATCCCGGGTAAGAGCACAGATACGCAGTATTTT,CASSIPGKSTDTQYF
TRBJ1-5,TRBV18,TRBD1,.,TGTGCCAGCTCACCCTACAGGGGCATGGGGGATCAGCCCCAGCATTTT,CASSPYRGMGDQPQHF
TRBJ1-5,TRBV27,TRBD1,.,TGTGCCAGCATGTGCGAGGACAGGGAATCTGTGGGCAATCAGCCCCAGCATTTT,CASMCEDRESVGNQPQHF
TRBJ1-1,TRBV20-1,.,.,TGCAGTGCTGGTGCGAGGGCGAGCACTGAAGCTTTCTTT,CSAGARASTEAFF
TRBJ2-7,TRBV10-3,.,.,TGTGCCATCAGTGGGCTCTACGAGCAGTACTTC,CAISGLYEQYF
TRBJ2-1,TRBV5-1,TRBD2,.,TGCGCCAGCTCAAAGACTAGCGGGGTGAACAATGAGCAGTTCTTC,CASSKTSGVNNEQFF
TRBJ1-5,TRBV28,TRBD1,.,TGTGCCAGCAGTTCCCCCGCAGGGGGCGATCAGCCCCAGCATTTT,CASSSPAGGDQPQHF
TRBJ2-3,TRBV11-2,TRBD2,.,TGTGCCAGCAGCTTCCAGCGGGAGAGGGATACGCAGTATTTT,CASSFQRERDTQYF
TRBJ1-6,TRBV3-1/TRBV3-2,TRBD1,.,TGTGCCAGCAGCCTTTTGAGCCGGGACAGGGGTTATAATTCACCCCTCCACTTT,CASSLLSRDRGYNSPLHF
TRBJ1-2,TRBV5-5,.,.,TGTGCCAGCAGCTTGAGTGAAGGGACACCTGGCTACACCTTC,CASSLSEGTPGYTF
TRBJ1-1,TRBV7-7,.,.,TGTGCCAGCAGCCTTCAGGAGAACACTGAAGCTTTCTTT,CASSLQENTEAFF
TRBJ1-1,TRBV11-2,TRBD1,.,TGTGCCAGCAGCTTACAGGGGGTTAAGGGTGAAGCTTTCTTT,CASSLQGVKGEAFF
TRBJ1-6,TRBV3-1/TRBV3-2,.,once,TGTGCCAGCAGCCTTTTGGGCCAACCTTCACCCCTCCACTTT,CASSLLGQPSPLHF